The entry below gives a single T cell receptor (beta chain) sequence along with its context. Its target is not known. The table came from immunoSEQ multiplex PCR; TCRdb's copy has only in-frame clones and leaves some out. The sample has 6,000 to 8,000 clones, around 72% seen once. The sample comes from a study of coeliac disease. Across the study: Without high-resolution HLA typing, biased TRBV7-2 usage was examined as a proof of principle. Study results and caveats: Unbiased detection of gliadin-specific T cells was judged not feasible with this approach.

V was clipped by 3 bases and J by 4 bases; unmatched bases: 3. Germline loops: CDR1 MGHRA, CDR2 YSYEKL. CDR3 size: 15 residues. The clonotype originates from a man in his thirties or forties with celiac disease. Sequenced material: lamina propria lymphocytes from the gut. The gene calls are TRBV4-1 and TRBJ1-2, with 12 bases that match TRBD1. The CDR3 DNA follows: TGCGCCAGCAGCCAGGGGACAGGGGGCGTCTATGGCTACACCTTC. Encoded protein: CASSQGTGGVYGYTF.